The 31 T cell receptor beta chains below come from one sample, sequenced in a study of blood T cell repertoires in COVID-19 (TCRdb year 2020). Libraries were built with the immunoSEQ multiplex PCR assay. TCRdb limited this immuneACCESS table to in-frame rearrangements with V and J called. A share of clones is missing; checked studies link under half to unresolved V genes, and the rest is unexplained. In this sample the table shows 150,000 to 200,000 clones, around 82% of which occur a single time. The ten largest account for roughly 5.2% of the sample. The sequenced sample was PBMCs or T cells enriched from blood (not recorded which). These TCRs come from a woman aged 55-75 years with acute COVID-19.

V usage is TRBV14 and J usage is TRBJ1-2, with 7 bases lining up with TRBD1. CDR1 is SGHDN and CDR2 is FVKESK in the germline V gene. The ends lost 0 bases at V and 4 bases at J; junction bases unmatched: 2. This CDR3 has 14 amino acids. CDR3 DNA sequence: TGTGCCAGCAGCCAAGACGGGGACAGCTATGGCTACACCTTC. This encodes CASSQDGDSYGYTF.

V is TRBV2 and J is TRBJ2-4, with 12 bases aligning to TRBD2. The CDR3 sequence is 15 residues long. Germline lookup yields CDR1 SNHLY and CDR2 FYNNEI. The V and J ends lost 5 bases and 11 bases, in that order; junction bases with no gene match: 10. The CDR3: CASSPTSGSVHVQYF. The CDR3 DNA reads as TGTGCCAGCAGTCCGACTAGCGGGAGCGTTCACGTTCAGTACTTC.

This sequence joins TRBV9 and TRBJ2-1; a weak D match, TRBD1 (6 bases). Germline V lookup: CDR1 SGDLS, CDR2 YYNGEE. The CDR3 spans 16 residues. V was pared by 4 bases and J by 0 bases, with 14 bases between. The chain's CDR3 is CASSRAGQSSYNEQFF. The CDR3 nucleotides read TGTGCCAGCAGCAGGGCTGGACAGAGCTCCTACAATGAGCAGTTCTTC. The full variable domain, in which reference TRBV9 and TRBJ2-1 provide the parts outside the CDR3, is DSGVTQTPKHLITATGQRVTLRCSPRSGDLSVYWYQQSLDQGLQFLIQYYNGEERAKGNILERFSAQQFPDLHSELNLSSLELGDSALYFCASSRAGQSSYNEQFFGPGTRLTVL.

The V and J genes are TRBV19 and TRBJ2-7, with 7 bases fitting TRBD1. Losses at the gene ends were 1 base for V and 2 bases for J; bases not matched to a gene: 11. This CDR3 region has 17 residues. Looked up from germline, CDR1 is LNHDA and CDR2 is SQIVND (reference sequence). CDR3 residues: CASSIGLGGDNPYEQYF. CDR3 in DNA: TGTGCCAGTAGTATAGGTTTAGGGGGCGATAATCCCTACGAGCAGTACTTC. Supplemented by reference TRBV19 and TRBJ2-7, the full variable domain reads DGGITQSPKYLFRKEGQNVTLSCEQNLNHDAMYWYRQDPGQGLRLIYYSQIVNDFQKGDIAEGYSVSREKKESFPLTVTSAQKNPTAFYLCASSIGLGGDNPYEQYFGPGTRLTVT.

The V and J genes are TRBV11-2 and TRBJ2-2; 8 nucleotides agree with TRBD2. The CDR3 totals 16 residues. J was trimmed by 6 bases and V by 3 bases; bases with no gene match: 9. Per germline, CDR1 SGHAT and CDR2 FQNNGV. CDR3 coding DNA: TGTGCCAGCAGCTTGAATTCGGGAGGGCGAGCCGGGGAGCTGTTTTTT. Encoded protein: CASSLNSGGRAGELFF.

The chain combines TRBV18 with TRBJ1-1, with TRBD1 identical over 7 bases. Germline CDR1 KGHSH, CDR2 LQKENI. Trimming at V came to 1 base and at J to 5 bases, leaving 10 bases not matched to a gene. This CDR3 contains 16 residues. This CDR3 is CASSPRVEGAGTEAFF. In DNA, the CDR3 is TGTGCCAGCTCACCACGGGTGGAGGGGGCAGGTACTGAAGCTTTCTTT. Variable domain in full (rest from reference TRBV18 and TRBJ1-1): NAGVMQNPRHLVRRRGQEARLRCSPMKGHSHVYWYRQLPEEGLKFMVYLQKENIIDESGMPKERFSAEFPKEGPSILRIQQVVRGDSAAYFCASSPRVEGAGTEAFFGQGTRLTVV.

The chain joins TRBV4-3 to TRBJ2-1; D remains ambiguous. CDR1 LGHNA and CDR2 YSLEER come from the germline V gene. The CDR3 has 14 residues. The V and J ends lost 0 bases and 8 bases respectively, with 11 bases between them. CDR3 nucleotides: TGCGCCAGCAGCCAAGATCACCTATCCCATGAGCAGTTCTTC. Protein sequence: CASSQDHLSHEQFF.

The chain has TRBV4-2 and TRBJ1-1; D may be TRBD1 (5 bases). Trimming removed 4 bases from V and 0 bases from J, with 15 bases in between. Germline lookup yields CDR1 LGHNA and CDR2 YNFKEQ. The CDR3 loop spans 16 amino acids. CDR3 in amino acids: CASSPNRGQMNTEAFF. In nucleotides, the CDR3 is TGTGCCAGCAGCCCCAATAGGGGCCAGATGAACACTGAAGCTTTCTTT.

This clone is a singleton in its sample. The chain combines TRBV3-1 (or the pseudogene TRBV3-2) with TRBJ1-5; 9 nucleotides agree with TRBD1. This CDR3 contains 15 residues. Germline-derived CDR1 and CDR2 are LGHDT and YNNKEL (reference sequence). Unmatched junction bases numbered 5, after V lost 4 bases and J lost 4 bases. The CDR3 sequence: CASSPSGTGNQPQHF. The CDR3 DNA follows: TGTGCCAGCAGCCCTTCCGGGACAGGGAATCAGCCCCAGCATTTT.

J is TRBJ2-7 and V is TRBV5-1, with a weak D call TRBD1 (6 bases). V was pared by 0 bases and J by 5 bases, with 12 bases between. The CDR3 length is 14 residues. Per the germline V gene, CDR1 is SGHRS and CDR2 is YFSETQ. CDR3: CASSLGGQVNEQYF. Here the CDR3 DNA reads TGCGCCAGCAGCTTGGGGGGGCAAGTGAACGAGCAGTACTTC.

This clone came up many times. CDR3 sequence (DNA): TGTGCCAGCTCTCCGGACACCTACGAGCAGTACTTC. Translated, it gives CASSPDTYEQYF. V is TRBV7-9 and J is TRBJ2-7; maybe TRBD1 (5 bases). V gave up 8 bases and J gave up 2 bases, with 10 bases separating them. Germline CDR1 is SEHNR and CDR2 is FQNEAQ (reference sequence). This CDR3 comprises 12 residues.

V is TRBV15 and J is TRBJ2-7; D not resolved. Trimming took off 3 bases at V and 2 bases at J, with 5 bases between the two ends. The germline CDR1 and CDR2 sequences are LNHNV and YYDKDF (reference sequence). The CDR3 is made up of 12 amino acids. The CDR3 loop is CATSSRTYEQYF. CDR3 DNA: TGTGCCACCAGCAGCAGAACCTACGAGCAGTACTTC.

The CDR3 reads CASKNRVNTEAFF. The CDR3 DNA reads as TGTGCCAGCAAGAACAGGGTGAACACTGAAGCTTTCTTT. The rearrangement joins TRBV6-6 to TRBJ1-1; tentative D call: TRBD1 (6 bases). The CDR3 covers 13 residues. Trimming left V 7 bases short and J 0 bases short, with 9 bases between. The germline V gene has CDR1 MNHNY and CDR2 SVGAGI (reference sequence).

The CDR3 region has the DNA TGTGCCAGCAGAGCCGGCGGGAGGCCGGGGGAGACCCAGTACTTC. Translation: CASRAGGRPGETQYF. J is TRBJ2-5 and V is TRBV7-6, with 8 bases identical to TRBD2. Germline trimming cut 6 bases from V and 5 bases from J; bases unmatched to any gene: 11. CDR3 size: 15 residues. Germline V gene lookup returns CDR1 SGHVS and CDR2 FNYEAQ.

The chain carries TRBV10-3 and TRBJ2-7, with a possible D match to TRBD1 (5 bases). Trimming cost V 9 bases and J 1 base, with 10 bases left between them. Germline V lookup: CDR1 ENHRY, CDR2 SYGVKD. The CDR3 is made up of 12 amino acids. The CDR3 reads CAIRGASYEQYV. The CDR3 bases are TGTGCCATAAGGGGCGCTTCCTACGAGCAGTACGTC.

The chain has TRBV4-3 and TRBJ2-1, with D possibly being TRBD2 (5 bases). The CDR3 runs 13 residues. The V end lost 2 bases, the J end lost 6 bases, and 8 bases lay between the germline ends. From germline, CDR1 is LGHNA and CDR2 YSLEER. The CDR3 reads CASSQQLVNEQFF. The DNA for the CDR3 is TGCGCCAGCAGCCAACAACTAGTCAATGAGCAGTTCTTC.

This clone has more than one count but fewer than ten. The chain links TRBV9 to TRBJ1-4; tentative D call: TRBD1 (5 bases). The CDR3 is 14 amino acids. The V gene lost 4 bases and the J gene lost 4 bases, with 11 bases spanning the gap. Germline V gene data show CDR1 as SGDLS and CDR2 as YYNGEE. CDR3 nucleotides: TGTGCCAGCAGCCTCGACAGCCTTAATGAAAAACTGTTTTTT. It encodes CASSLDSLNEKLFF.

This chain uses TRBV2 with TRBJ1-1, with D possibly being TRBD1 (6 bases). The CDR3 contains 15 residues. Between the trimmed V and J ends, which lost 6 bases and 0 bases, there was a span of 14 bases. Germline V lookup: CDR1 SNHLY, CDR2 FYNNEI. The CDR3 loop is CASRGAARMNTEAFF. The CDR3 DNA sequence: TGTGCCAGCAGGGGGGCAGCCCGCATGAACACTGAAGCTTTCTTT.

The CDR3 protein is CASSQDWGATEAFF. The CDR3 coding sequence is TGTGCCAGCAGCCAAGATTGGGGCGCCACTGAAGCTTTCTTT. J is TRBJ1-1 and V is TRBV3-1 (or the pseudogene TRBV3-2); tentative D call: TRBD1 (5 bases). V was pared by 0 bases and J by 4 bases, with 9 bases between. The CDR3 totals 14 residues. The germline gives CDR1 LGHDT, CDR2 YNNKEL (reference sequence).

This clone showed up just once. This chain connects TRBV10-2 to TRBJ2-7; tentatively, D is TRBD1 (6 bases). Trimming took 5 bases from V and 3 from J, leaving 11 bases between them. In germline, CDR1 is WSHSY, CDR2 SAAADI. The length of the CDR3 is 13 residues. CDR3 nucleotides: TGCGCCAGCAGTAACAGGGAGAACTACGAGCAGTACGTC. The encoded protein is CASSNRENYEQYV.

The chain is built from TRBV5-5 and TRBJ1-5; D uncertain. The CDR3 is 14 residues long. The V gene lost 5 bases and the J gene lost 9 bases, with 18 bases spanning the gap. From germline, CDR1 is SGHKS and CDR2 YYEKEE (reference sequence). The CDR3 here is CASSLSWTTGPQHF. CDR3 sequence (DNA): TGTGCCAGCAGTTTGAGTTGGACTACCGGGCCCCAGCATTTT. The full variable domain, completed using reference TRBV5-5 and TRBJ1-5, is DAGVTQSPTHLIKTRGQQVTLRCSPISGHKSVSWYQQVLGQGPQFIFQYYEKEERGRGNFPDRFSARQFPNYSSELNVNALLLGDSALYLCASSLSWTTGPQHFGDGTRLSIL.

The chain recombines TRBV11-3 with TRBJ1-1, with a possible D match to TRBD1 (5 bases). The V gene's germline CDR1 is SGHNT and CDR2 YENEEA. The CDR3 extends over 14 amino acids. The germline V and J ends were trimmed by 5 bases and 0 bases, with 10 bases remaining between them. The CDR3 loop reads CASSQTAMNTEAFF. The CDR3 DNA is TGTGCCAGCAGCCAGACAGCCATGAACACTGAAGCTTTCTTT.

The chain carries TRBV7-2 and TRBJ1-2; D is undetermined. V lost 5 bases to trimming and J lost 6 bases, with 22 bases between them. CDR3 length equals 16 residues. Germline loops: CDR1 SGHTA, CDR2 FQGNSA. In DNA, the CDR3 is TGTGCCAGCAGCCAAGGCGGGGTCCGGGCCAAGAATGGCTACACCTTC. Translating gives CASSQGGVRAKNGYTF.

This chain links TRBV7-2 with TRBJ2-3; 7 bases fit TRBD1. CDR3 length: 14 amino acids. V was clipped by 3 bases and J by 2 bases; unmatched bases: 2. Germline assignment: CDR1 SGHTA and CDR2 FQGNSA. In DNA, the CDR3 is TGTGCCAGCAGCTTTGAGGGGGCCACAGATACGCAGTATTTT. Amino acids: CASSFEGATDTQYF.

The CDR3 sequence: CSASQQGWDEQFF. CDR3 in DNA: TGCAGTGCTAGTCAACAGGGGTGGGATGAGCAGTTCTTC. The chain couples TRBV20-1 to TRBJ2-1; TRBD1 aligns across 7 bases. The CDR3 sequence is 13 residues long. CDR1 and CDR2 (germline): DFQATT, SNEGSKA (reference sequence). Trimming removed 3 bases from V and 8 bases from J; junction bases left unmatched: 7.

The chain has TRBV16 and TRBJ2-3, with 13 bases that match TRBD2. The CDR3 runs to 16 residues. From germline, CDR1 is KGHSY and CDR2 FQNENV. The V segment lost 4 bases and the J segment 4 bases; nucleotides outside the gene matches: 5. CDR3 nucleotide sequence: TGTGCCAGCAGCCCAACTAGCGGGAGGGCCCCAGATACGCAGTATTTT. Translating gives CASSPTSGRAPDTQYF.

The chain combines TRBV3-1 (or the pseudogene TRBV3-2) with TRBJ1-2; 10 positions agree with TRBD1. Germline CDR1 LGHDT, CDR2 YNNKEL (reference sequence). This CDR3 has 16 amino acids. Trimming removed 3 bases from V and 2 bases from J; junction bases left unmatched: 6. CDR3 DNA: TGTGCCAGCAGCCATGGGACAGGGGCCTCCAACTATGGCTACACCTTC. Translating it yields CASSHGTGASNYGYTF.

This clone was recorded once. The genes are TRBV7-9 and TRBJ1-6; D is uncertain. V was pared by 5 bases and J by 9 bases, with 8 bases between. There are 12 residues in the CDR3. CDR1 and CDR2 from the germline V gene are SEHNR and FQNEAQ (reference sequence). CDR3 bases: TGTGCCAGCAGCCGGACTGGTTCACCCCTCCACTTT. Translation: CASSRTGSPLHF.

This chain links TRBV21-1 with TRBJ2-1; TRBD2 is the table's D call, not checked against the DNA. TRBV21-1 is noted as a pseudogene. The CDR3 sequence is 13 residues long. CDR3 in DNA: TGTGCCAGCCATAGCGTGAGGTACAATGAGCAGTTCTTC. Its protein product is CASHSVRYNEQFF.

This clone was found once. The chain recombines TRBV24-1 with TRBJ2-5; D perhaps matches TRBD1 (5 bases). V lost 6 bases and J lost 0, with 10 bases in between. Per the germline V gene, CDR1 is KGHDR and CDR2 is SFDVKD. This CDR3 is 14 amino acids long. The CDR3 DNA sequence: TGTGCCACCAGTTCACAGGCGCACCAAGAGACCCAGTACTTC. It translates to CATSSQAHQETQYF.

The chain employs TRBV3-1 (or the pseudogene TRBV3-2) and TRBJ2-7, with TRBD2 as a possible D gene (5 bases). The V gene lost 3 bases and the J gene lost 7 bases, with 10 bases spanning the gap. The germline CDR1 and CDR2 sequences are LGHDT and YNNKEL (reference sequence). The CDR3 contains 12 residues. As DNA, the CDR3 is TGTGCCAGCAGCCACCCCCCGGGGGAGCAGTACTTC. Amino acid sequence: CASSHPPGEQYF.